Below, 10 T cell receptor beta chains from the same sample are listed, as sequenced in a study of T cell responses to AZD1222 COVID-19 vaccine (dated by TCRdb to the early 2020s). Libraries were prepared through the immunoSEQ multiplex PCR assay. Sourced from immuneACCESS, this table was stored by TCRdb with only in-frame sequences that have V and J called. A share of the clones is absent; for the studies checked, an unresolved V gene accounts for under half, and the remainder has no known explanation. This sample lists 150,000 to 200,000 clones; more than 75% were detected once. The ten largest clones capture 0.99% of the sample. Interpreted using the paper, the time point label stands for: baseline before first vaccination. The sample here was peripheral blood, taken on day 0 of AZD1222 vaccination. The source is an adult in good health.

The CDR3 sequence is CASSQQPSTLHF. The CDR3 DNA reads as TGTGCCAGCAGTCAACAGCCTAGCACCCTCCACTTT. V and J are TRBV2 and TRBJ1-6; no reliable D call. CDR3 length: 12 residues. Germline loops: CDR1 SNHLY, CDR2 FYNNEI. V dropped 5 bases and J dropped 14 bases, with 13 bases sitting between them.

DNA of the CDR3: TGTGCCAGCAGCTTAGTGGGGAATTTCCCAGATACGCAGTATTTT. Translated: CASSLVGNFPDTQYF. The chain combines TRBV5-6 with TRBJ2-3, with unresolved D. V was pared by 2 bases and J by 4 bases, with 14 bases between. Germline V CDR1 and CDR2: SGHDT, YYEEEE. The CDR3 covers 15 residues. The full variable domain, in which reference TRBV5-6 and TRBJ2-3 provide the parts outside the CDR3, is DAGVTQSPTHLIKTRGQQVTLRCSPKSGHDTVSWYQQALGQGPQFIFQYYEEEERQRGNFPDRFSGHQFPNYSSELNVNALLLGDSALYLCASSLVGNFPDTQYFGPGTRLTVL.

This chain links TRBV6-6 with TRBJ2-7; 7 bases fit TRBD2. Trimming at V came to 0 bases and at J to 2 bases, leaving 7 bases not matched to a gene. CDR1 and CDR2 (germline): MNHNY, SVGAGI (reference sequence). The CDR3 contains 16 residues. The CDR3 DNA reads as TGTGCCAGCAGTTACTCCGGAGCGGGGCTAACCTACGAGCAGTACTTC. This translates into CASSYSGAGLTYEQYF.

The chain is built from TRBV19 and TRBJ2-3; D ambiguous. CDR3 length: 17 amino acids. Trimming left V 7 bases short and J 0 bases short, with 20 bases between. Germline lookup yields CDR1 LNHDA and CDR2 SQIVND (reference sequence). In DNA, the CDR3 is TGTGCCAGTAAGCTTGGGTACAAGACGGATAGCACAGATACGCAGTATTTT. Translating it yields CASKLGYKTDSTDTQYF. Using reference TRBV19 and TRBJ2-3 for the parts outside the CDR3, the full variable domain is DGGITQSPKYLFRKEGQNVTLSCEQNLNHDAMYWYRQDPGQGLRLIYYSQIVNDFQKGDIAEGYSVSREKKESFPLTVTSAQKNPTAFYLCASKLGYKTDSTDTQYFGPGTRLTVL.

The chain's CDR3 is CASSLSPGGSGNTIYF. Written as DNA, the CDR3 is TGCGCCAGCAGCCTCAGCCCCGGAGGCTCTGGAAACACCATATATTTT. The chain has TRBV5-1 and TRBJ1-3; D gene ambiguous. Per the germline V gene, CDR1 is SGHRS and CDR2 is YFSETQ. The CDR3 covers 16 residues. Trimming took 4 bases from V and 0 from J, leaving 14 bases between them. Combining the CDR3 with reference TRBV5-1 and TRBJ1-3 gives the whole variable domain KAGVTQTPRYLIKTRGQQVTLSCSPISGHRSVSWYQQTPGQGLQFLFEYFSETQRNKGNFPGRFSGRQFSNSRSEMNVSTLELGDSALYLCASSLSPGGSGNTIYFGEGSWLTVV.

The chain has TRBV6-2 or TRBV6-3 and TRBJ1-2, with 11 nucleotides matching TRBD1. The CDR3 has 16 residues. The germline V gene encodes CDR1 MNHEY and CDR2 SVGEGT. The J segment lost 4 bases and the V segment lost 5 bases, leaving 9 bases of the junction unmatched. Written as DNA, the CDR3 is TGTGCCAGCAGTCCCTACGGACAGGGGGCTTCCTATGGCTACACCTTC. As protein: CASSPYGQGASYGYTF.

The rearrangement joins TRBV10-2 to TRBJ1-2; D is unclear. V shed 2 bases and J shed 0 bases, with 7 bases lying between them. Germline V gene data show CDR1 as WSHSY and CDR2 as SAAADI. The CDR3 covers 14 residues. The DNA for the CDR3 is TGCGCCAGCAGTGAGCCCTCAGCTAACTATGGCTACACCTTC. Its translation: CASSEPSANYGYTF.

As for this clone: Other DNA sequences from this sample encode an identical CDR3 as well. The chain has TRBV11-2 and TRBJ2-7; 9 nucleotides align to TRBD1. Germline V gene sequence: CDR1 SGHAT, CDR2 FQNNGV. This CDR3 contains 15 residues. The ends lost 1 base at V and 2 bases at J; junction bases unmatched: 3. CDR3 DNA sequence: TGTGCCAGCAGCTTAGGGCGGGACAGGGCCTACGAGCAGTACTTC. It is translated as CASSLGRDRAYEQYF.

The genes are TRBV19 and TRBJ1-3; D not certain. From germline, CDR1 is LNHDA and CDR2 SQIVND (reference sequence). V gave up 5 bases and J gave up 0 bases, with 14 bases separating them. The CDR3 is 16 residues long. The CDR3, as DNA: TGTGCCAGTAGTTCGATTACGGTCAGCTCTGGAAACACCATATATTTT. Protein product: CASSSITVSSGNTIYF. Complete variable domain (other parts from reference TRBV19 and TRBJ1-3): DGGITQSPKYLFRKEGQNVTLSCEQNLNHDAMYWYRQDPGQGLRLIYYSQIVNDFQKGDIAEGYSVSREKKESFPLTVTSAQKNPTAFYLCASSSITVSSGNTIYFGEGSWLTVV.

V is TRBV7-8 and J is TRBJ2-1, with D perhaps matching TRBD1 (7 bases). CDR1 is SGHVS, CDR2 FQNEAQ, per germline. V was clipped by 5 bases and J by 0 bases, with 17 bases between them. The CDR3 covers 17 residues. CDR3 in DNA: TGTGCCAGCAGCCTGCCTCAGGGGGGAAGCTCCTACAATGAGCAGTTCTTC. Residues: CASSLPQGGSSYNEQFF.